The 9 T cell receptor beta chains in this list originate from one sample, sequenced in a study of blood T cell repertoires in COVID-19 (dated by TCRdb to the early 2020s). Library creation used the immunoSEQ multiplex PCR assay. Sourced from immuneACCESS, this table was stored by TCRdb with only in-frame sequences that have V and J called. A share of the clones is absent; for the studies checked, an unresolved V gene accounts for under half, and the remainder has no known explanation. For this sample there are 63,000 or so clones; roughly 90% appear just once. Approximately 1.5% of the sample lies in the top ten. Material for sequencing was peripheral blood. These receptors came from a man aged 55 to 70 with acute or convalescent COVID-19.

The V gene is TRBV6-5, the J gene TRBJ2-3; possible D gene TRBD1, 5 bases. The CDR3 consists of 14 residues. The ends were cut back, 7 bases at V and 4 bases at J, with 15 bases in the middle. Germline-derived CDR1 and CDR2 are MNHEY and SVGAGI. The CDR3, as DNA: TGTGCCAGCACGAGACAGAGGAGCTCAGATACGCAGTATTTT. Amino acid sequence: CASTRQRSSDTQYF.

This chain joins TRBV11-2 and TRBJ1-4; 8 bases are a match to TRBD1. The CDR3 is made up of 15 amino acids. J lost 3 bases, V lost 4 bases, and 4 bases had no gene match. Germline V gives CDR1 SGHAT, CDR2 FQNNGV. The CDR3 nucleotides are TGTGCCAGCAGCTCTCCGGGACAGGCTAATGAAAAACTGTTTTTT. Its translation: CASSSPGQANEKLFF.

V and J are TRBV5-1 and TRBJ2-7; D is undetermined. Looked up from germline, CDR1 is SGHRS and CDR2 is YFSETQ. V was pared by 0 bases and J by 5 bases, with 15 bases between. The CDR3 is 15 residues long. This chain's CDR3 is CASSLGGVRINEQYF. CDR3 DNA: TGCGCCAGCAGCTTGGGAGGCGTAAGAATAAACGAGCAGTACTTC.

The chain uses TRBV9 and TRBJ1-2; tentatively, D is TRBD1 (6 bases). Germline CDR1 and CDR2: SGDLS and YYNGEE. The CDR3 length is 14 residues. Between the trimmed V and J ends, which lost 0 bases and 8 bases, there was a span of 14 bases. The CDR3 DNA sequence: TGTGCCAGCAGCGTAGACAGGGCCCGATGGGGCTACACCTTC. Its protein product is CASSVDRARWGYTF.

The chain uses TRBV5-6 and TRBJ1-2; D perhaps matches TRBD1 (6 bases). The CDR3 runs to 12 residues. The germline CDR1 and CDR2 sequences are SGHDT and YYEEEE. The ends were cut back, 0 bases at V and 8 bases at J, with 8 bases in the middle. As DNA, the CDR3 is TGTGCCAGCAGCTTGGACAGGGAGGGCTACACCTTC. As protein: CASSLDREGYTF.

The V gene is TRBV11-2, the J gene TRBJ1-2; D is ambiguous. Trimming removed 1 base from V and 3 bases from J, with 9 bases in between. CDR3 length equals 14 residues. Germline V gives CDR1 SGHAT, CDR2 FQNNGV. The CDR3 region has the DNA TGTGCCAGCAGCTTAGCTCAGACACACTATGGCTACACCTTC. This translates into CASSLAQTHYGYTF.

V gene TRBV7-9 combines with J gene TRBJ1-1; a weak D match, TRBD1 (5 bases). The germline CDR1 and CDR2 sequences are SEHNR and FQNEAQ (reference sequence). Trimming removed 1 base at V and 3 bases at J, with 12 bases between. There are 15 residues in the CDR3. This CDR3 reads CASSLVKGRDTEAFF. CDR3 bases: TGTGCCAGCAGCTTAGTAAAGGGGAGGGACACTGAAGCTTTCTTT.

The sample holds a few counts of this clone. CDR3 sequence reads: CSAEFNEQFF. The CDR3 nucleotides read TGCAGTGCAGAGTTCAATGAGCAGTTCTTC. The chain combines TRBV20-1 with TRBJ2-1; D is unresolved. This CDR3 contains 10 residues. Germline V gives CDR1 DFQATT, CDR2 SNEGSKA (reference sequence). The V end lost 6 bases, the J end lost 6 bases, and 6 bases lay between the germline ends.

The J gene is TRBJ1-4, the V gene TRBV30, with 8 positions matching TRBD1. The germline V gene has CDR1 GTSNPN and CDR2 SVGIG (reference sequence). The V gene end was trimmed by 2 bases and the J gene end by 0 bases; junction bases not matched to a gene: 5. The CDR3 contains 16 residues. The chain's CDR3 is CAWSTGRGPTNEKLFF. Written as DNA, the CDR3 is TGTGCCTGGAGTACGGGCAGGGGGCCAACTAATGAAAAACTGTTTTTT.